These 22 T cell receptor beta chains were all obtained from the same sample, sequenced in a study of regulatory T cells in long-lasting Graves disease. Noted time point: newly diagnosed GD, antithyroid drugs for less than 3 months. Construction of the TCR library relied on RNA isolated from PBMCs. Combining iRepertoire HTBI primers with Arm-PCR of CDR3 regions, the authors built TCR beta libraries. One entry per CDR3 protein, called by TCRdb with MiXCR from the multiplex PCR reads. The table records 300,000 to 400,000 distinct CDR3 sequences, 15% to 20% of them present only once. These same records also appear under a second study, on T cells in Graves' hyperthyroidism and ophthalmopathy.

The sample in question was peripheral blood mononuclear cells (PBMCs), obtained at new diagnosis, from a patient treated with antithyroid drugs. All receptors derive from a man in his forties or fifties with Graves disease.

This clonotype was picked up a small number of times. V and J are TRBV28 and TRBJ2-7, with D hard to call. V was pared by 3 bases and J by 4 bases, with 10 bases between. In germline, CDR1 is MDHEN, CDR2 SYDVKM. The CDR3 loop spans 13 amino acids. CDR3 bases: TGTGCCAGCAGTTTTAGTATTCCTTACGAGCAGTACTTC. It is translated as CASSFSIPYEQYF.

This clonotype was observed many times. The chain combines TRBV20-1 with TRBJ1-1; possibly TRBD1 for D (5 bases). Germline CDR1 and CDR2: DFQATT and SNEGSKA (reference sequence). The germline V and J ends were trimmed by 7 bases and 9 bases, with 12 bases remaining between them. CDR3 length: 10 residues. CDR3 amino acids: CSGDSAQAFF. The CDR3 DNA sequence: TGCAGTGGCGACAGTGCCCAAGCTTTCTTT.

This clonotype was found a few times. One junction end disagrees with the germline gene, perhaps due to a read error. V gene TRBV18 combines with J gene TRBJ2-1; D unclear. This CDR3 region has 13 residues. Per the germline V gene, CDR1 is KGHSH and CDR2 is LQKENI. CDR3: CASSPVTVDEQLF. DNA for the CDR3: TGTGCCAGCTCACCGGTTACAGTTGATGAGCAGCTCTTC.

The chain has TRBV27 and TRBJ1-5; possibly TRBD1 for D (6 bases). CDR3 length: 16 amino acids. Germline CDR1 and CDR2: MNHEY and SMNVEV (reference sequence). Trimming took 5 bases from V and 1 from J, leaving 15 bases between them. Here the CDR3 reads CASSREGGESNQPQHF. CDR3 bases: TGTGCCAGCAGTCGCGAGGGGGGCGAGAGCAATCAGCCCCAGCATTTT.

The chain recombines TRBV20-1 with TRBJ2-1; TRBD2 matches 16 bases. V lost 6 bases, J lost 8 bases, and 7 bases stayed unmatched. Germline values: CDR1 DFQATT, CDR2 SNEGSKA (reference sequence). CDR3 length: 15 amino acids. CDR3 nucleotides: TGCAGTGCCTACACCGGGACTAGCGGGGGGGATGAGCAGTTCTTC. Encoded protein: CSAYTGTSGGDEQFF.

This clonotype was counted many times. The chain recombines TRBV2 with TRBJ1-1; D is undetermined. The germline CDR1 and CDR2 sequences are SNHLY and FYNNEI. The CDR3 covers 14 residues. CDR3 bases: TGTGTCAACGCTCAGACACCCGTAAACACTGAAGCTTTCTTT. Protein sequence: CVNAQTPVNTEAFF.

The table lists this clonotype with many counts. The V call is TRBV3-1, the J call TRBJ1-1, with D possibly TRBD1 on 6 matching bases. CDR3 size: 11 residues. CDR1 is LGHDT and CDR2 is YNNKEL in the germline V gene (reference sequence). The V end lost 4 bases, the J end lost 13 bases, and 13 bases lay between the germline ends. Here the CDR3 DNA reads TGTGCCAGCAGCCTTCAAAGGACAGTTTTCTTT. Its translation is CASSLQRTVFF.

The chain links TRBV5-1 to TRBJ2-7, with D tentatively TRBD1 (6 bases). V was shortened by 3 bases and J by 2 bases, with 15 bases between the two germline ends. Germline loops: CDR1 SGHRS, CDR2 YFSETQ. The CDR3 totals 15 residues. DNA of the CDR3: TGCGCCAGCAGCTCAGAACCGACAGGCCCCTACGAGCAGTACTTC. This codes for CASSSEPTGPYEQYF.

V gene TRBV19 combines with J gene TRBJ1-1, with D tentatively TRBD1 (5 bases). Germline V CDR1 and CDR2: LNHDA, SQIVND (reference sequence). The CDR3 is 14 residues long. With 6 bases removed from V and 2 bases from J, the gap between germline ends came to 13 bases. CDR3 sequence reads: CASSIQAHNTEAFF. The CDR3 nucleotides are TGTGCCAGTAGCATACAGGCCCACAACACTGAAGCTTTCTTT.

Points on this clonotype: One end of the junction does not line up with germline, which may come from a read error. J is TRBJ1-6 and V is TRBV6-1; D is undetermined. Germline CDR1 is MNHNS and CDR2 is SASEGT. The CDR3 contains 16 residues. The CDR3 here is CATSPHLYNYNSPLHF. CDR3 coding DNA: TGTGCCACCAGTCCTCATCTCTACAACTATAATTCACCCCTCCACTTT.

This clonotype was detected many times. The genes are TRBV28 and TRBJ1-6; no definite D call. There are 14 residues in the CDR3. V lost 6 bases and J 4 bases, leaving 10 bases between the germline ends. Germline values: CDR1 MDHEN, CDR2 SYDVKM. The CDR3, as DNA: TGTGCCAGCAGGAAGAACCTTTATAATTCACCCCTCCACTTT. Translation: CASRKNLYNSPLHF.

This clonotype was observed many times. CDR3 bases: TGTGCCAGCAGTAACGTTTATGGCTACACCTTC. The encoded protein is CASSNVYGYTF. The chain joins TRBV12-3 or TRBV12-4 to TRBJ1-2, with D uncertain. V gave up 5 bases and J gave up 5 bases, with 6 bases separating them. CDR3 length: 11 amino acids.

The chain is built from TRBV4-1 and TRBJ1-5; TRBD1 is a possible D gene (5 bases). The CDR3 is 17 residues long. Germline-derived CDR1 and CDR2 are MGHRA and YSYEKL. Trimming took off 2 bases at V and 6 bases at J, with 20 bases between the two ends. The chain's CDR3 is CASSQRNPQAGGQPQHF. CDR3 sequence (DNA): TGCGCCAGCAGCCAAAGGAATCCACAGGCCGGGGGTCAGCCCCAGCATTTT.

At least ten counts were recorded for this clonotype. The CDR3: CASSDGNRMDTQYF. The CDR3, as DNA: TGTGCCAGCAGTGACGGAAATCGGATGGATACGCAGTATTTT. This chain links TRBV2 with TRBJ2-3; D ambiguous. The length of the CDR3 is 14 residues. Trimming removed 3 bases at V and 6 bases at J, with 13 bases between. Germline V gene lookup returns CDR1 SNHLY and CDR2 FYNNEI.

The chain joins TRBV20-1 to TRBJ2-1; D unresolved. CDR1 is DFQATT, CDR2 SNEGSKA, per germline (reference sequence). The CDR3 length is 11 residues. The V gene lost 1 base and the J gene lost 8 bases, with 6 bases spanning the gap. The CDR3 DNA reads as TGCAGTGCTAGAGGGCGGCATGAGCAGTTCTTC. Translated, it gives CSARGRHEQFF.

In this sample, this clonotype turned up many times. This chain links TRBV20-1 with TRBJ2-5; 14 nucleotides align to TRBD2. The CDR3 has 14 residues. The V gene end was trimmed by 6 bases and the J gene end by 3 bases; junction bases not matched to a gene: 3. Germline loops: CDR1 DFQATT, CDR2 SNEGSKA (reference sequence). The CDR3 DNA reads TGCAGTGCCCGACTAGCGGGGGGGAAAGAGACCCAGTACTTC. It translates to CSARLAGGKETQYF.

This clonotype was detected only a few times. The CDR3 is CSANTDSNQPQHF. The CDR3 DNA reads TGCAGTGCCAACACCGATAGCAATCAGCCCCAGCATTTT. The V gene is TRBV20-1, the J gene TRBJ1-5, with unresolved D. Germline-derived CDR1 and CDR2 are DFQATT and SNEGSKA (reference sequence). V was clipped by 6 bases and J by 0 bases, with 9 bases between them. The CDR3 runs 13 residues.

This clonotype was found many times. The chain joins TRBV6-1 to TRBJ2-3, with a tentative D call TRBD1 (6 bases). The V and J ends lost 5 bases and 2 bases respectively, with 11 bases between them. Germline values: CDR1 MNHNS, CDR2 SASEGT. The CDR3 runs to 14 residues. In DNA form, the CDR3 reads TGTGCCAGCAGTCGACAGGAGGACACAGATACGCAGTATTTT. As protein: CASSRQEDTDTQYF.

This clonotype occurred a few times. The CDR3 region is CATSDLGMGQFF. For the CDR3, the DNA is TGTGCCACCAGTGATTTGGGGATGGGGCAGTTCTTC. The genes are TRBV24-1 and TRBJ2-1; D is undetermined. V lost 0 bases and J 12 bases, leaving 8 bases between the germline ends. CDR3 length: 12 residues. Germline assignment: CDR1 KGHDR and CDR2 SFDVKD.

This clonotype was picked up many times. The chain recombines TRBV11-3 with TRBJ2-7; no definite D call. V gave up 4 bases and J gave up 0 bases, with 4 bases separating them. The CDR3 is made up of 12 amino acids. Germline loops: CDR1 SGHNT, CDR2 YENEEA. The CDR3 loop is CASSSYSYEQYF. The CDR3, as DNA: TGTGCCAGCAGCTCTTACTCCTACGAGCAGTACTTC. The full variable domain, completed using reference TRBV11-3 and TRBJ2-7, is EAGVVQSPRYKIIEKKQPVAFWCNPISGHNTLYWYLQNLGQGPELLIRYENEEAVDDSQLPKDRFSAERLKGVDSTLKIQPAELGDSAVYLCASSSYSYEQYFGPGTRLTVT.

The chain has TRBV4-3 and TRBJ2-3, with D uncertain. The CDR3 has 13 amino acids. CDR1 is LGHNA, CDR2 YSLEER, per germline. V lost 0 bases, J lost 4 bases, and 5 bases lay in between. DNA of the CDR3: TGCGCCAGCAGCCAAGAAAGGGCAGATACGCAGTATTTT. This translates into CASSQERADTQYF.

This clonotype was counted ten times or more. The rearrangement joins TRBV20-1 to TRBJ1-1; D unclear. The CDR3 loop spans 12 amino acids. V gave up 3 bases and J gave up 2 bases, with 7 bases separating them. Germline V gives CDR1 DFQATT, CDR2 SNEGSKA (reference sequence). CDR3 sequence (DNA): TGCAGTGCTAGTGTCGGAAACACTGAAGCTTTCTTT. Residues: CSASVGNTEAFF.